The TCR beta chain under discussion was sequenced for a study of stem cell transplantation in POMP-related autoinflammatory disease. Study in general: The study hypothesized thymoproteasome defects skew the TRB repertoire via impaired CD8+ selection.

In germline, CDR1 is LNHDA, CDR2 SQIVND (reference sequence). V was trimmed by 4 bases and J by 4 bases, leaving 12 bases between them. This CDR3 is built from 14 residues. Method: immunoSEQ multiplex PCR; TCRdb's copy keeps in-frame clones and lacks some. The data contain tens of thousands of clones, under 95% of them singletons. This specimen consisted of CD4+ T cells from PBMCs, obtained after stem cell transplantation. The sequence came from a human patient with POMP-related autoinflammation and immune dysregulation (PRAID). Some T cells may be provided by the graft donor. The V gene is TRBV19, the J gene TRBJ2-3, with D uncertain. CDR3: CASSRAWSADTQYF. In nucleotides, the CDR3 is TGTGCCAGTAGTAGGGCCTGGAGCGCAGATACGCAGTATTTT.